This T cell receptor (beta chain) was recovered during a study of blood T cells in healthy people across ages. This clonotype has a count of ten or more. J was trimmed by 6 bases and V by 4 bases; bases with no gene match: 8. From germline, CDR1 is ENHRY and CDR2 SYGVKD. The CDR3 runs 14 residues. A second PCR, run for about 6 to 12 cycles, used a sample-barcoded 5' primer plus a J-beta primer mix. Each cDNA molecule was tagged by a template-switch adaptor that had 12 random nucleotides. TCRdb called the 5' RACE reads again in MiXCR, with one record for every CDR3 protein. The sample carries fewer than 1,000,000 distinct CDR3 sequences, 40% to 50% recorded once.

The origin of this receptor is a man aged 60 to 75 in good health. Source material: blood. The genes are TRBV10-3 and TRBJ2-7, with 8 bases matching TRBD1. As DNA, the CDR3 is TGTGCCATCAGTGGGCAGGGGGCTGGTTTCGAGCAGTACTTC. It encodes CAISGQGAGFEQYF.